The subject of this entry is one TCR beta chain. These data belong to a study of shared clonotypes between healthy human individuals. Study details: Every donor yielded three CD4 naive, three CD4 memory, two CD8 naive and one CD8 memory plate.

Libraries were prepared by immunoSEQ multiplex PCR; TCRdb keeps only in-frame clonotypes and omits some of them. Here the sample spans millions of clones, about 95% being singletons. Terminally differentiated effector memory CD45RA+ cells were left out of the naive CD8 fraction, which was CD45RO-negative and positively selected for CCR7. This TCR was sampled from a man between 18 and 29 years old in good health. Sequenced sample: naive CD8+ T cells sorted from blood.

The CDR3 region is CAISESPGTGENEQYF. The CDR3 coding sequence is TGTGCCATCAGTGAGTCTCCCGGGACAGGGGAAAACGAGCAGTACTTC. The rearrangement uses TRBV10-3 and TRBJ2-7, with TRBD1 matching over 10 bases. The length of the CDR3 is 16 residues. Germline V gives CDR1 ENHRY, CDR2 SYGVKD. The J segment lost 5 bases and the V segment lost 0 bases, leaving 7 bases of the junction unmatched.